These 27 T cell receptor beta chains were all obtained from the same sample, sequenced in a study of chronic HIV infection and antiretroviral therapy. TCRdb recomputed calls from the 5' RACE reads with MiXCR, one row per CDR3 protein. This sample has 40,000 to 60,000 distinct CDR3 sequences, with under 20% found just once. The sequencing input was peripheral blood. These receptors all stem from an adult who had HIV and had not received antiretroviral therapy, or was an uninfected healthy control (not recorded which).

This clonotype has just a few counts. The V gene is TRBV4-2, the J gene TRBJ2-4, with unresolved D. The ends were cut back, 0 bases at V and 0 bases at J, with 15 bases in the middle. Germline assignment: CDR1 LGHNA and CDR2 YNFKEQ. The CDR3 loop spans 18 amino acids. The CDR3, as DNA: TGTGCCAGCAGCCAAGAGTCTATTTGGGGATTAGCCAAAAACATTCAGTACTTC. Its translation is CASSQESIWGLAKNIQYF.

The chain employs TRBV6-2 or TRBV6-3 and TRBJ2-7; D possibly corresponds to TRBD2 (6 bases). V dropped 4 bases and J dropped 2 bases, with 15 bases sitting between them. The germline CDR1 and CDR2 sequences are MNHEY and SVGEGT. The CDR3 has 15 amino acids. This CDR3 is CASSSPSGSTYEQYF. The CDR3 DNA reads as TGTGCCAGCAGTTCGCCAAGCGGGTCTACCTACGAGCAGTACTTC.

In its sample, this clonotype was seen a few times. The J gene is TRBJ2-2, the V gene TRBV9, with TRBD1 matching 12 bases. V lost 3 bases to trimming and J lost 5 bases; unmatched junction nucleotides: 5. CDR3 length equals 16 residues. The germline V gene encodes CDR1 SGDLS and CDR2 YYNGEE. In nucleotides, the CDR3 is TGTGCCAGCAGCGGTCCGGGACAGGGGGCTACCGGGGAGCTGTTTTTT. Protein sequence: CASSGPGQGATGELFF.

The rearrangement joins TRBV29-1 to TRBJ1-3; D not resolved. Per germline, CDR1 SQVTM and CDR2 ANQGSEA. This CDR3 contains 15 residues. V lost 4 bases, J lost 1 base, and 14 bases lay in between. This chain's CDR3 is CSVAFLGVSGNTIYF. CDR3 in DNA: TGCAGCGTTGCGTTCCTAGGAGTTTCTGGAAACACCATATATTTT.

V usage is TRBV5-1 and J usage is TRBJ2-5; D gene uncertain. The germline V and J ends were trimmed by 4 bases and 5 bases, with 9 bases remaining between them. CDR1 is SGHRS, CDR2 YFSETQ, per germline. The CDR3 contains 12 residues. The DNA of the CDR3 is TGCGCCAGCAGCCTCGAAGGTGAGACCCAGTACTTC. The encoded protein is CASSLEGETQYF.

The chain is built from TRBV10-2 and TRBJ1-1, with 7 nucleotides matching TRBD1. This CDR3 is built from 15 residues. The V gene's germline CDR1 is WSHSY and CDR2 SAAADI. Trimming at V came to 1 base and at J to 4 bases, leaving 6 bases not matched to a gene. Written as DNA, the CDR3 is TGCGCCAGCAGTGAGTACAGGGGACGATCCACTGAAGCTTTCTTT. This codes for CASSEYRGRSTEAFF.

The chain has TRBV9 and TRBJ2-5; D gene ambiguous. This CDR3 is 14 amino acids long. Trimming stripped 0 bases from V and 1 base from J, with 7 bases between. Germline values: CDR1 SGDLS, CDR2 YYNGEE. CDR3 bases: TGTGCCAGCAGCGTAGCACCTAGCCAAGAGACCCAGTACTTC. Its protein is CASSVAPSQETQYF.

CDR3 in DNA: TGCAGTGCTACCTCCCGTGCGGGCACTGAAGCTTTCTTT. Its translation: CSATSRAGTEAFF. The chain links TRBV20-1 to TRBJ1-1; D unclear. The CDR3 has 13 residues. CDR1 is DFQATT and CDR2 is SNEGSKA in the germline V gene (reference sequence). The V gene lost 4 bases and the J gene lost 4 bases, with 13 bases spanning the gap.

This rearrangement joins TRBV5-1 to TRBJ2-1; 10 bases line up with TRBD1. J was trimmed by 7 bases and V by 0 bases; bases with no gene match: 7. The CDR3 has 16 residues. Germline CDR1 and CDR2: SGHRS and YFSETQ. CDR3 sequence reads: CASSLAPRQGANEQFF. As DNA, the CDR3 is TGCGCCAGCAGCTTGGCCCCACGACAGGGGGCGAATGAGCAGTTCTTC.

V and J are TRBV2 and TRBJ2-1, with 10 bases identical to TRBD1. From germline, CDR1 is SNHLY and CDR2 FYNNEI. This CDR3 has 15 residues. Trimming removed 5 bases from V and 6 bases from J; junction bases left unmatched: 7. The CDR3 DNA sequence: TGTGCCAGCAGTACGGGACAGGGGTATTCCAATGAGCAGTTCTTC. Its protein product is CASSTGQGYSNEQFF.

The chain carries TRBV28 and TRBJ2-3; tentatively, D is TRBD1 (5 bases). The CDR3 spans 14 residues. Trimming took off 4 bases at V and 3 bases at J, with 11 bases between the two ends. Germline lookup yields CDR1 MDHEN and CDR2 SYDVKM. CDR3 region: CASSWGRDTDTQYF. In DNA, the CDR3 is TGTGCCAGCAGTTGGGGCAGGGATACAGATACGCAGTATTTT.

The sample holds a few counts of this clonotype. Here the CDR3 reads CSARIRQGSGLAGGSYNEQFF. The CDR3 DNA follows: TGCAGTGCTAGGATACGACAGGGGTCCGGACTAGCGGGAGGCTCCTACAATGAGCAGTTCTTC. V gene TRBV20-1 combines with J gene TRBJ2-1, with 14 bases aligning to TRBD2. Trimming removed 3 bases from V and 0 bases from J; junction bases left unmatched: 16. CDR1 and CDR2 from the germline V gene are DFQATT and SNEGSKA (reference sequence). CDR3 size: 21 residues.

A remark on this clonotype: At one boundary the junction diverges from the germline segment, which might be a read error. The rearrangement joins TRBV24-1 to TRBJ2-3, with TRBD2 matching 7 bases. Germline CDR1 reads KGHDR; CDR2 reads SFDVKD. The CDR3 extends over 14 amino acids. This CDR3 is CVTAGEDSTDTQYF. DNA for the CDR3: TGTGTCACCGCGGGGGAAGACAGCACAGATACGCAGTATTTT.

This clonotype was detected only a few times. The rearrangement uses TRBV2 and TRBJ2-7; D remains unclear. Trimming shortened V by 7 bases and J by 2 bases, and 12 bases separated the two germline ends. This CDR3 region has 13 residues. Germline V lookup: CDR1 SNHLY, CDR2 FYNNEI. The CDR3 bases are TGTGCCAGCACCACCCGGGTGGCCTACGAGCAGTACTTC. Translating it yields CASTTRVAYEQYF.

This chain links TRBV6-5 with TRBJ2-1, with 10 bases fitting TRBD2. The trim removed 0 bases at V and 0 bases at J, leaving 8 bases unmatched. The V gene's germline CDR1 is MNHEY and CDR2 SVGAGI. CDR3 length equals 19 residues. CDR3 protein: CASSYSIVPSGSSYNEQFF. The CDR3 bases are TGTGCCAGCAGTTACTCTATCGTCCCTAGCGGGAGCTCCTACAATGAGCAGTTCTTC.

V is TRBV24-1 and J is TRBJ2-1; no reliable D call. From germline, CDR1 is KGHDR and CDR2 SFDVKD. Trimming removed 5 bases at V and 6 bases at J, with 4 bases between. CDR3 length: 11 amino acids. CDR3 nucleotide sequence: TGTGCCACCAGTGCACTCAATGAGCAGTTCTTC. This codes for CATSALNEQFF.

This clonotype appeared a few times. The chain has TRBV12-3 or TRBV12-4 and TRBJ1-5, with D maybe TRBD1 (6 bases). V shed 3 bases and J shed 7 bases, with 16 bases lying between them. The CDR3 loop spans 15 amino acids. This CDR3 is CASSLGEQGGQPQHF. In DNA, the CDR3 is TGTGCCAGCAGTTTGGGAGAACAGGGAGGCCAGCCCCAGCATTTT.

The rearrangement joins TRBV10-3 to TRBJ2-1; perhaps TRBD1 as D (6 bases). Germline CDR1 reads ENHRY; CDR2 reads SYGVKD. V was pared by 4 bases and J by 5 bases, with 9 bases between. The CDR3 loop spans 13 amino acids. This CDR3 is CAISGQDNNEQFF. CDR3 DNA: TGTGCCATCAGTGGACAGGATAACAATGAGCAGTTCTTC.

The rearrangement links TRBV7-9 to TRBJ1-1, with TRBD1 identical over 7 bases. V lost 4 bases, J lost 11 bases, and 7 bases stayed unmatched. Germline assignment: CDR1 SEHNR and CDR2 FQNEAQ (reference sequence). The CDR3 is made up of 12 amino acids. CDR3 amino acids: CASSWEDRSAFF. CDR3 nucleotides: TGTGCCAGCAGCTGGGAGGACAGGAGTGCTTTCTTT. Filled out from reference TRBV7-9 and TRBJ1-1, the complete variable domain reads DTGVSQNPRHKITKRGQNVTFRCDPISEHNRLYWYRQTLGQGPEFLTYFQNEAQLEKSRLLSDRFSAERPKGSFSTLEIQRTEQGDSAMYLCASSWEDRSAFFGQGTRLTVV.

This clonotype was counted only a few times. The chain is built from TRBV4-2 and TRBJ1-5; 7 positions match TRBD1. Germline CDR1 and CDR2: LGHNA and YNFKEQ. The CDR3 covers 16 residues. V trimming: 3 bases; J trimming: 3 bases; junction bases outside the gene matches: 8. Here the CDR3 DNA reads TGTGCCAGCAGCCAGGGACAGCCGTTCTCCAATCAGCCCCAGCATTTT. Amino acid sequence: CASSQGQPFSNQPQHF.

This clonotype came up a few times. The chain has TRBV6-4 and TRBJ2-3, with D perhaps matching TRBD2 (5 bases). The CDR3 runs to 15 residues. Germline V gives CDR1 MRHNA, CDR2 SNTAGT. The V end was cut by 0 bases, the J end by 6 bases, with 13 bases between. The CDR3 nucleotides read TGTGCCAGCAGTGACTCCGCGGGCCGATTGGATACGCAGTATTTT. Translating gives CASSDSAGRLDTQYF.

This rearrangement joins TRBV24-1 to TRBJ2-3; 9 bases line up with TRBD1. Germline V lookup: CDR1 KGHDR, CDR2 SFDVKD. With V trimmed by 4 bases and J by 2 bases, 12 bases remained unmatched. The CDR3 has 18 amino acids. The CDR3 DNA sequence: TGTGCCACCAGTGACAGCTGGACAGGGGATGGGTTCACAGATACGCAGTATTTT. Translating gives CATSDSWTGDGFTDTQYF.

V gene TRBV15 combines with J gene TRBJ1-1; D is possibly TRBD1 (6 bases). The ends were cut back, 1 base at V and 5 bases at J, with 17 bases in the middle. The CDR3 contains 16 residues. Germline values: CDR1 LNHNV, CDR2 YYDKDF (reference sequence). CDR3 protein: CATSRATTGKRTEAFF. The CDR3 DNA reads as TGTGCCACCAGCAGAGCAACCACAGGGAAGCGGACTGAAGCTTTCTTT.

This clonotype was observed a single time. CDR3 sequence (DNA): TGTGCCAGCAGCCCACAGGCGGCGAGAAACACCATATATTTT. The encoded protein is CASSPQAARNTIYF. The chain links TRBV28 to TRBJ1-3; a possible D gene is TRBD1 (5 bases). Between the trimmed V and J ends, which lost 6 bases and 5 bases, there was a span of 14 bases. The CDR3 totals 14 residues. Germline-derived CDR1 and CDR2 are MDHEN and SYDVKM.

Concerning this clonotype: No conserved phenylalanine or tryptophan is present at the end of the CDR3, so a read error is the likely explanation. The chain couples TRBV6-1 to TRBJ1-2, with TRBD1 matching over 11 bases. V was pared by 11 bases and J by 3 bases, with 8 bases of the junction left unmatched. CDR1 and CDR2 (germline): MNHNS, SASEGT. The CDR3 extends over 14 amino acids. The CDR3 DNA sequence: TGTGCCCTGTTATCGGGACAGGGGGACTATGGCTACACCTTG. The encoded protein is CALLSGQGDYGYTL.

The chain combines TRBV6-1 with TRBJ2-7; the match to TRBD2 covers 7 bases. The CDR3 has 14 amino acids. V shed 4 bases, J shed 4 bases, and the junction held 7 bases outside the gene matches. Germline V gene sequence: CDR1 MNHNS, CDR2 SASEGT. For the CDR3, the DNA is TGTGCCAGCAGTGCCTTGGGGAGGGGTTACGAGCAGTACTTC. This sequence encodes CASSALGRGYEQYF.

This clonotype has just a few counts. The chain couples TRBV18 to TRBJ1-5, with D perhaps matching TRBD1 (6 bases). This CDR3 has 13 amino acids. The germline gives CDR1 KGHSH, CDR2 LQKENI. Trimming took off 4 bases at V and 3 bases at J, with 7 bases between the two ends. The CDR3 DNA is TGTGCCAGCTCACGACAGGACAATCAGCCCCAGCATTTT. Amino acids: CASSRQDNQPQHF.